Detailed here is one T cell receptor (beta chain). The antigen is undetermined. This sample is drawn from a study of blood T cells in healthy people across ages. A minimum of 5.5 micrograms of total RNA was extracted per sample. Sample-barcoded 5' priming and a J-beta primer mix drove a second PCR of 7 to 11 cycles. TCRdb itself ran the 5' RACE reads through MiXCR, one entry per CDR3 protein. The sample lists 700,000 to 900,000 distinct CDR3 sequences, around 25% occurring once. The germline V gene has CDR1 DFQATT and CDR2 SNEGSKA (reference sequence). V shed 3 bases, J shed 5 bases, and the junction held 8 bases outside the gene matches. The CDR3 runs to 14 residues. Study-wide findings and caveats: TCR beta diversity correlated strongly with naive T cell percentage.

The same data also went into a second study, on T cells of mothers and their children.

This TCR came from a boy aged 5-17 years in good health. The chain carries TRBV20-1 and TRBJ1-2; 8 bases agree with TRBD1. Sequenced: blood. The CDR3 sequence: CSARHGQGEYGYTF. The CDR3 bases are TGCAGTGCTAGGCATGGACAGGGAGAGTATGGCTACACCTTC.